Listed here are 28 T cell receptor beta chains from one sample, sequenced in a study of T cells in Graves' hyperthyroidism and ophthalmopathy. TCR beta CDR3 region amplification was performed from RNA transcripts. The primer set for the first-round RT-PCR of the TCR CDR3 was HTBI. TCRdb ran MiXCR on the multiplex PCR reads and lists one entry per CDR3 protein. Of 400,000 to 600,000 distinct CDR3 sequences listed, more than 15% are singletons. Sequencing was done on a sample of blood. The receptors derive from a woman in her twenties or thirties with Graves' ophthalmopathy.

This clonotype was counted ten times or more. V usage is TRBV20-1 and J usage is TRBJ2-6; D is uncertain. The CDR3 extends over 14 amino acids. CDR1 and CDR2 from the germline V gene are DFQATT and SNEGSKA (reference sequence). V was shortened by 2 bases and J by 1 base, with 6 bases between the two germline ends. CDR3 residues: CSARPTSGANVLTF. The DNA of the CDR3 is TGCAGTGCTAGACCCACTTCTGGGGCCAACGTCCTGACTTTC.

At least ten counts were recorded for this clonotype. This chain links TRBV11-1 with TRBJ2-7, with D maybe TRBD1 (6 bases). Looked up from germline, CDR1 is SGHAT and CDR2 is FQDESV (reference sequence). The CDR3 contains 12 residues. The germline V and J ends were trimmed by 5 bases and 4 bases, with 9 bases remaining between them. CDR3 region: CASSEGGYEQYF. The CDR3 DNA reads as TGTGCCAGCAGCGAAGGGGGTTACGAGCAGTACTTC.

This clonotype has at least ten counts. The chain carries TRBV3-1 and TRBJ1-2, with TRBD1 as a possible D gene (6 bases). This CDR3 spans 14 amino acids. Germline CDR1 and CDR2: LGHDT and YNNKEL (reference sequence). Trimming took 6 bases from V and 8 from J, leaving 19 bases between them. CDR3 protein: CASSSSDRMPGYTF. The CDR3 bases are TGTGCCAGCAGTTCCTCCGACAGGATGCCCGGCTACACCTTC. The full variable domain, completed using reference TRBV3-1 and TRBJ1-2, is DTAVSQTPKYLVTQMGNDKSIKCEQNLGHDTMYWYKQDSKKFLKIMFSYNNKELIINETVPNRFSPKSPDKAHLNLHINSLELGDSAVYFCASSSSDRMPGYTFGSGTRLTVV.

This clonotype was counted between two and nine times. This chain uses TRBV10-2 with TRBJ2-7, with 10 bases that match TRBD2. The J segment lost 2 bases and the V segment lost 7 bases, leaving 2 bases of the junction unmatched. The CDR3 spans 13 residues. The germline CDR1 and CDR2 sequences are WSHSY and SAAADI. CDR3 in amino acids: CASTLAGPYEQYF. The CDR3 coding sequence is TGCGCCAGCACACTAGCGGGACCCTACGAGCAGTACTTC.

This clonotype was observed a handful of times. V and J are TRBV7-9 and TRBJ1-1; tentative D call: TRBD1 (5 bases). V lost 5 bases and J 5 bases, leaving 12 bases between the germline ends. Germline-derived CDR1 and CDR2 are SEHNR and FQNEAQ (reference sequence). The CDR3 spans 13 residues. CDR3 loop: CASSAPGGTEAFF. DNA of the CDR3: TGTGCCAGCAGCGCGCCCGGGGGGACTGAAGCTTTCTTT.

In its sample, this clonotype was seen many times. CDR3 DNA sequence: TGTGCCAGCAGTCCCTGGACAGGGGGCGATCAGCCCCAGCATTTT. It encodes CASSPWTGGDQPQHF. The chain employs TRBV27 and TRBJ1-5; 11 bases fit TRBD1. This CDR3 comprises 15 residues. V trimming: 5 bases; J trimming: 5 bases; junction bases outside the gene matches: 5. The germline gives CDR1 MNHEY, CDR2 SMNVEV (reference sequence).

This clonotype was seen ten or more times. The chain joins TRBV3-1 to TRBJ2-1, with TRBD2 matching over 9 bases. The V and J ends lost 8 bases and 3 bases, in that order; junction bases with no gene match: 2. The CDR3 is made up of 13 amino acids. Germline lookup yields CDR1 LGHDT and CDR2 YNNKEL (reference sequence). CDR3 DNA: TGTGCCAGCGGACTAGCGAACTACAATGAGCAGTTCTTC. Its protein is CASGLANYNEQFF.

This clonotype was found many times. The chain carries TRBV20-1 and TRBJ2-7; 12 nucleotides line up with TRBD2. This CDR3 has 14 residues. The V segment lost 3 bases and the J segment 4 bases; nucleotides outside the gene matches: 4. Germline V gene sequence: CDR1 DFQATT, CDR2 SNEGSKA (reference sequence). The CDR3 DNA follows: TGCAGTGCTAGTCCCGGGACTAGCGGGTACGAGCAGTACTTC. It yields the protein CSASPGTSGYEQYF.

At least ten counts were recorded for this clonotype. The chain is built from TRBV28 and TRBJ2-7, with 8 bases fitting TRBD1. CDR1 is MDHEN, CDR2 SYDVKM, per germline. CDR3 size: 14 residues. V was clipped by 5 bases and J by 5 bases; unmatched bases: 8. CDR3 amino acids: CASSRTGRVHEQYF. As DNA, the CDR3 is TGTGCCAGCAGTAGGACAGGGAGAGTTCACGAGCAGTACTTC.

This clonotype was detected many times. The chain is built from TRBV7-3 and TRBJ2-5; possibly TRBD1 for D (7 bases). This CDR3 has 13 amino acids. Germline loops: CDR1 SGHTA, CDR2 FQGTGA. V was shortened by 5 bases and J by 5 bases, with 12 bases between the two germline ends. The DNA of the CDR3 is TGTGCCAGCAGCCCAGGGGGGCCGGAGACCCAGTACTTC. It yields the protein CASSPGGPETQYF.

This clonotype came up many times. This chain links TRBV3-1 with TRBJ2-1, with a tentative D call TRBD2 (5 bases). Germline V CDR1 and CDR2: LGHDT, YNNKEL (reference sequence). The CDR3 has 16 amino acids. V was shortened by 4 bases and J by 3 bases, with 16 bases between the two germline ends. DNA of the CDR3: TGTGCCAGCAGCCGCAGGTCGGGGTGGGGCTACAATGAGCAGTTCTTC. Amino acids: CASSRRSGWGYNEQFF.

A note on this clonotype: A much bigger clone sits one base away, suggesting this may be a read error. V usage is TRBV15 and J usage is TRBJ1-1; 7 bases are a match to TRBD1. Germline loops: CDR1 LNHNV, CDR2 YYDKDF (reference sequence). V gave up 0 bases and J gave up 6 bases; unmatched junction bases: 7. The CDR3 runs 15 residues. The CDR3 nucleotides read TGTGCCACCAGCAGAGATCCCGACAGGGACGCTGAAGCTTTCTTT. It yields the protein CATSRDPDRDAEAFF.

V usage is TRBV14 and J usage is TRBJ1-2; possible D gene TRBD1, 5 bases. The CDR3 contains 17 residues. From germline, CDR1 is SGHDN and CDR2 FVKESK. Between the trimmed V and J ends, which lost 1 base and 8 bases, there was a span of 23 bases. The CDR3 sequence: CASSQVGVRDAAVGYTF. CDR3 nucleotide sequence: TGTGCCAGCAGCCAAGTTGGGGTCCGGGACGCCGCCGTGGGCTACACCTTC. The entire variable domain, with the rest obtained from reference TRBV14 and TRBJ1-2, is as follows: EAGVTQFPSHSVIEKGQTVTLRCDPISGHDNLYWYRRVMGKEIKFLLHFVKESKQDESGMPNNRFLAERTGGTYSTLKVQPAELEDSGVYFCASSQVGVRDAAVGYTFGSGTRLTVV.

This clonotype was seen repeatedly, ten times or more. V and J are TRBV30 and TRBJ1-2, with TRBD1 matching 7 bases. This CDR3 is 14 amino acids long. J gave up 5 bases and V 0 bases, and 6 bases lay outside the gene matches. Per germline, CDR1 GTSNPN and CDR2 SVGIG (reference sequence). CDR3 region: CAWSVLGRGYGYTF. DNA for the CDR3: TGTGCCTGGAGTGTACTGGGCAGGGGGTATGGCTACACCTTC.

Points on this clonotype: A much larger clone differs by one base, so this may be a read error. This chain connects TRBV7-6 to TRBJ2-7; tentatively, D is TRBD2 (6 bases). The CDR3 has 16 amino acids. V lost 2 bases and J 0 bases, leaving 14 bases between the germline ends. CDR1 SGHVS and CDR2 FNYEAQ come from the germline V gene. CDR3 region: CASSLTRAEGSYEQYF. The DNA of the CDR3 is TGTGCCAGCAGCTTAACACGGGCGGAGGGCTCCTACGAGCAGTACTTC.

This clonotype has at least ten counts. This chain links TRBV11-2 with TRBJ2-1; 7 positions match TRBD1. The V segment lost 1 base and the J segment 7 bases; nucleotides outside the gene matches: 4. There are 14 residues in the CDR3. Germline CDR1 and CDR2: SGHAT and FQNNGV. CDR3 sequence: CASSLGHRGNEQFF. In DNA, the CDR3 is TGTGCCAGCAGCTTAGGACACAGGGGAAATGAGCAGTTCTTC.

This clonotype was seen repeatedly, ten times or more. V and J are TRBV18 and TRBJ1-1, with a possible D match to TRBD1 (6 bases). Germline V gene data show CDR1 as KGHSH and CDR2 as LQKENI. Trimming took off 1 base at V and 3 bases at J, with 15 bases between the two ends. The length of the CDR3 is 16 residues. The CDR3 coding sequence is TGTGCCAGCTCACCACGCCAGACAGGTGGGGACACTGAAGCTTTCTTT. Translating gives CASSPRQTGGDTEAFF.

This clonotype was observed many times. The chain has TRBV6-2 or TRBV6-3 and TRBJ2-2; 9 bases align to TRBD1. The junction had 6 bases not matched to a gene; V was cut back by 4 bases and J by 6 bases. This CDR3 region has 15 residues. Looked up from germline, CDR1 is MNHEY and CDR2 is SVGEGT. The DNA for the CDR3 is TGTGCCAGCAGTTCGTACAGGGGGCGCCCCGGGGAGCTGTTTTTT. This encodes CASSSYRGRPGELFF.

This clonotype was seen repeatedly, ten times or more. The genes are TRBV11-2 and TRBJ1-1; maybe TRBD1 (5 bases). Germline V gives CDR1 SGHAT, CDR2 FQNNGV. CDR3 length equals 14 residues. Deletions cut 0 bases from V and 4 bases from J, with 9 bases between. CDR3 sequence (DNA): TGTGCCAGCAGCTTAGATGGGGGAGGCACTGAAGCTTTCTTT. It is translated as CASSLDGGGTEAFF.

At least ten counts were recorded for this clonotype. The rearrangement joins TRBV6-1 to TRBJ2-1, with D perhaps given as TRBD1 or TRBD2 (5 bases each). V was shortened by 7 bases and J by 7 bases, with 17 bases between the two germline ends. The V gene's germline CDR1 is MNHNS and CDR2 SASEGT. This CDR3 is built from 14 residues. The CDR3 loop reads CASMGPAVRNEQFF. The CDR3 nucleotides read TGTGCCAGCATGGGACCCGCGGTGCGAAATGAGCAGTTCTTC.

In its sample, this clonotype was seen a few times. The J gene is TRBJ2-7, the V gene TRBV7-9; 12 bases align to TRBD1. J lost 6 bases, V lost 3 bases, and 9 bases had no gene match. The CDR3 is 16 amino acids. CDR1 and CDR2 (germline): SEHNR, FQNEAQ (reference sequence). This chain's CDR3 is CASSFVGGQGAREQYF. CDR3 nucleotides: TGTGCCAGCAGCTTCGTGGGGGGACAGGGGGCTCGCGAGCAGTACTTC.

This clonotype was observed a handful of times. This chain uses TRBV19 with TRBJ1-5; D might be TRBD1 (5 bases). Trimming left V 6 bases short and J 0 bases short, with 21 bases between. The CDR3 runs to 18 residues. Germline assignment: CDR1 LNHDA and CDR2 SQIVND (reference sequence). The chain's CDR3 is CASSSKDTRGYSNQPQHF. The CDR3 DNA follows: TGTGCCAGTAGCTCGAAGGACACCCGGGGGTATAGCAATCAGCCCCAGCATTTT.

This clonotype has only a few counts. This rearrangement joins TRBV12-3 or TRBV12-4 to TRBJ2-2, with TRBD2 matching 9 bases. After removal of 4 bases from V and 0 bases from J, the junction contained 3 bases not matched to a gene. There are 16 residues in the CDR3. The CDR3 nucleotides read TGTGCCAGCAGTTCCCTAGCGGGGACGAACACCGGGGAGCTGTTTTTT. Protein: CASSSLAGTNTGELFF.

This clonotype was detected ten times or more. This chain uses TRBV12-3 or TRBV12-4 with TRBJ2-5; 8 bases agree with TRBD1. CDR3 length: 13 amino acids. V trimming: 7 bases; J trimming: 5 bases; junction bases outside the gene matches: 6. The CDR3: CASNQGAKETQYF. Here the CDR3 DNA reads TGTGCCAGCAATCAGGGGGCTAAGGAGACCCAGTACTTC.

A few counts support this clonotype. This chain uses TRBV12-3 or TRBV12-4 with TRBJ1-4; TRBD1 is a possible D gene (5 bases). V dropped 3 bases and J dropped 10 bases, with 15 bases sitting between them. There are 14 residues in the CDR3. DNA of the CDR3: TGTGCCAGCAGTTTTGGGGGGACGGGGGGAAAACTGTTTTTT. This codes for CASSFGGTGGKLFF.

The chain uses TRBV13 and TRBJ2-2, with D perhaps being TRBD1 or TRBD2 (5 bases each). Germline loops: CDR1 PRHDT, CDR2 FYEKMQ (reference sequence). The V end lost 6 bases, the J end lost 2 bases, and 22 bases lay between the germline ends. This CDR3 is built from 18 residues. CDR3 amino acids: CASSFPGPGATNTGELFF. The CDR3 DNA reads TGTGCCAGCAGTTTCCCGGGGCCAGGAGCTACTAACACCGGGGAGCTGTTTTTT.

This clonotype appeared many times. The V gene is TRBV12-3 or TRBV12-4, the J gene TRBJ2-1, with D perhaps matching TRBD1 (5 bases). V shed 6 bases and J shed 0 bases, with 15 bases lying between them. The CDR3 sequence is 16 residues long. CDR3 sequence: CASRDYRKSSYNEQFF. CDR3 DNA sequence: TGTGCCAGCAGAGATTACAGGAAGAGCTCCTACAATGAGCAGTTCTTC.

This clonotype turned up a few times. The chain combines TRBV19 with TRBJ2-5; D may be TRBD1 (6 bases). This CDR3 spans 14 amino acids. Per the germline V gene, CDR1 is LNHDA and CDR2 is SQIVND (reference sequence). V shed 4 bases and J shed 5 bases, with 14 bases lying between them. The DNA for the CDR3 is TGTGCCAGTAGTACCATAGGGGGAGCGGAGACCCAGTACTTC. It translates to CASSTIGGAETQYF.